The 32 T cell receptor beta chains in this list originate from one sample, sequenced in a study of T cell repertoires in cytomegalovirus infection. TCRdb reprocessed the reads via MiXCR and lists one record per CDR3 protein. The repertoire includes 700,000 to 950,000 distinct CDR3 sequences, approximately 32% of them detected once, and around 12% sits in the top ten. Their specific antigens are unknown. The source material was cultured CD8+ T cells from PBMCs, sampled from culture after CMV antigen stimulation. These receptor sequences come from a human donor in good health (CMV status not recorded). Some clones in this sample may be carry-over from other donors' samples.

The CDR3 reads CASSPADRWSNEQFF. CDR3 coding DNA: TGTGCCAGCAGCCCCGCCGACAGGTGGTCCAATGAGCAGTTCTTC. The chain recombines TRBV7-2 with TRBJ2-1; maybe TRBD1 (6 bases). CDR1 is SGHTA, CDR2 FQGNSA, per germline. The length of the CDR3 is 15 residues. The ends were cut back, 5 bases at V and 6 bases at J, with 17 bases in the middle.

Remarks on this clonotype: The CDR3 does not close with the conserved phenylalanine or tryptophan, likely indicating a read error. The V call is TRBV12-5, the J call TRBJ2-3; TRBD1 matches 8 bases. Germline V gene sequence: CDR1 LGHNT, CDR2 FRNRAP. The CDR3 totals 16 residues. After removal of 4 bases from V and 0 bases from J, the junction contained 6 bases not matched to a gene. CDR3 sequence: CASGSHRGESTDTQYL. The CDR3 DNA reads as TGTGCTAGTGGTTCCCACAGGGGGGAAAGCACAGATACGCAGTATTTG.

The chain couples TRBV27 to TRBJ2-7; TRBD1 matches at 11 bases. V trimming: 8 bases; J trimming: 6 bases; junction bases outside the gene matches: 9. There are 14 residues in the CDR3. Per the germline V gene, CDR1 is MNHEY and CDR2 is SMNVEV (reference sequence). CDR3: CASGLDRGRFEQYF. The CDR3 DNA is TGTGCCAGCGGACTGGACAGGGGGCGCTTCGAGCAGTACTTC.

The CDR3: CASSLGMGSTEAFF. CDR3 coding DNA: TGTGCCAGCAGTTTAGGAATGGGGAGCACTGAAGCTTTCTTT. This rearrangement joins TRBV6-5 to TRBJ1-1; no clear D gene. Trimming removed 4 bases at V and 4 bases at J, with 13 bases between. This CDR3 has 14 amino acids. CDR1 is MNHEY, CDR2 SVGAGI, per germline.

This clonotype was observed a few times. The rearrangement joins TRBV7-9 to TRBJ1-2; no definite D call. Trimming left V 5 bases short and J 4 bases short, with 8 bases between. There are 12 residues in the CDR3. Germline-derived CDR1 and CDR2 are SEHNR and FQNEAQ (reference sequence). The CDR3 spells CASSPPPYGYTF. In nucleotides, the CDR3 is TGTGCCAGCAGCCCCCCCCCCTATGGCTACACCTTC. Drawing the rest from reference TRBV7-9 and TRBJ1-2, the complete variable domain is DTGVSQNPRHKITKRGQNVTFRCDPISEHNRLYWYRQTLGQGPEFLTYFQNEAQLEKSRLLSDRFSAERPKGSFSTLEIQRTEQGDSAMYLCASSPPPYGYTFGSGTRLTVV.

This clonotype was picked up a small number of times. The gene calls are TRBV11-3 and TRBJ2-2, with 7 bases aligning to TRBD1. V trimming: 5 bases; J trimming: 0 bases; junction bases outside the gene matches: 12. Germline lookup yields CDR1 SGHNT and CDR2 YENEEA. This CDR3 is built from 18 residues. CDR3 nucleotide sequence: TGTGCCAGCAGCCCAGGGGGTGGCAGGGCCCCGAACACCGGGGAGCTGTTTTTT. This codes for CASSPGGGRAPNTGELFF.

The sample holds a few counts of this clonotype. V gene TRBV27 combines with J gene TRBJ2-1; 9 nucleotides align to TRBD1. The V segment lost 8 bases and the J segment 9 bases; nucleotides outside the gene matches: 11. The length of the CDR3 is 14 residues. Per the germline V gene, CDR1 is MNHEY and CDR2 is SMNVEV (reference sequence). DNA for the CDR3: TGTGCCAGCGGGGGGACAGGGACCGGCTCTGAGCAGTTCTTC. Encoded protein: CASGGTGTGSEQFF.

CDR3 sequence reads: CASSFVATNYGYTF. DNA for the CDR3: TGTGCCAGCAGTTTCGTGGCCACTAACTATGGCTACACCTTC. The rearrangement joins TRBV12-3 or TRBV12-4 to TRBJ1-2, with D uncertain. This CDR3 region has 14 residues. V lost 3 bases to trimming and J lost 0 bases, with 8 bases between them.

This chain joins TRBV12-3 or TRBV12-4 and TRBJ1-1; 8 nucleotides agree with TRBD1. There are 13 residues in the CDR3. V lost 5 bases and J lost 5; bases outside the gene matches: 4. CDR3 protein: CASSMTGVTEAFF. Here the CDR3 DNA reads TGTGCCAGCAGTATGACAGGGGTAACTGAAGCTTTCTTT.

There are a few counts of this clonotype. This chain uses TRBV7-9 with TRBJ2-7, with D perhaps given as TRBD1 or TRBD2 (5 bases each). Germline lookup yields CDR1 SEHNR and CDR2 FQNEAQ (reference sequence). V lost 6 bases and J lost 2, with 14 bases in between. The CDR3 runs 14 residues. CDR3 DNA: TGTGCCAGCAGGTCCGGGGACGGACCCTACGAGCAGTACTTC. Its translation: CASRSGDGPYEQYF.

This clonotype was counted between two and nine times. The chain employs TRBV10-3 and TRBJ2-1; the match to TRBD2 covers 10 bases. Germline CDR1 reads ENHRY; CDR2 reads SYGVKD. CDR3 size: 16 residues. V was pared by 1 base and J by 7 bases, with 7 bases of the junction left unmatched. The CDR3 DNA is TGTGCCATCAGTGAGTTCGGTAGCGGGGGGACAAATGAGCAGTTCTTC. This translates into CAISEFGSGGTNEQFF.

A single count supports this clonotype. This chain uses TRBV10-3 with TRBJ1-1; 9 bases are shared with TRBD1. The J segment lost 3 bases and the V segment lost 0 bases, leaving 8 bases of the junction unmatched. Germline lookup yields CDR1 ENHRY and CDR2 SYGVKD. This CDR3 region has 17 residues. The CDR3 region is CAISESAGQGYDTEAFF. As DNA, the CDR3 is TGTGCCATCAGTGAGTCGGCGGGACAGGGATATGACACTGAAGCTTTCTTT.

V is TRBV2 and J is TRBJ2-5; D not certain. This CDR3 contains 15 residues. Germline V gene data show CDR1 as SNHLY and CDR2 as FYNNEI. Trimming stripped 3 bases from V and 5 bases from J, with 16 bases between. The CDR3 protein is CASSESFIGRETQYF. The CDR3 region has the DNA TGTGCCAGCAGTGAGTCGTTTATAGGACGGGAGACCCAGTACTTC.

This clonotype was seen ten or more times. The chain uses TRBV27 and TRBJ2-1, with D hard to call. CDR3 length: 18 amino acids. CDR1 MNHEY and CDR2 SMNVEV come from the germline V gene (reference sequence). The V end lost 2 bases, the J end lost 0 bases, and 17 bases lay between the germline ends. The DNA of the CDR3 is TGTGCCAGCAGTTTAGAGCATGGTGGTCCCAGCTCCTACAATGAGCAGTTCTTC. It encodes CASSLEHGGPSSYNEQFF.

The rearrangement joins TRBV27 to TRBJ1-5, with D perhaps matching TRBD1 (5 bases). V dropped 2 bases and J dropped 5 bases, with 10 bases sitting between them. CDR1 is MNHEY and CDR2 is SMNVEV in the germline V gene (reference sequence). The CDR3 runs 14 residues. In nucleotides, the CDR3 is TGTGCCAGCAGTTTAAAGGCAGGGCATCAGCCCCAGCATTTT. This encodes CASSLKAGHQPQHF.

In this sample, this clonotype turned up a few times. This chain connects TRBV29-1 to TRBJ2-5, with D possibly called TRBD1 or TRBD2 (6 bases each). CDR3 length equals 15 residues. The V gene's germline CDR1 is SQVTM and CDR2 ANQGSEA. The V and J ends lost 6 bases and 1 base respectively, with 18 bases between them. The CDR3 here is CSVPIKWGAQETQYF. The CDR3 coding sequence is TGCAGCGTACCCATTAAGTGGGGGGCCCAAGAGACCCAGTACTTC. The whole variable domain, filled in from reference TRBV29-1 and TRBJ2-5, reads SAVISQKPSRDICQRGTSLTIQCQVDSQVTMMFWYRQQPGQSLTLIATANQGSEATYESGFVIDKFPISRPNLTFSTLTVSNMSPEDSSIYLCSVPIKWGAQETQYFGPGTRLLVL.

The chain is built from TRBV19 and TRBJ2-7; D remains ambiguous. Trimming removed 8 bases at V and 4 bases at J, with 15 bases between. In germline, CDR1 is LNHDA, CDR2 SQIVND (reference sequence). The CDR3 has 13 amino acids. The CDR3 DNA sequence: TGTGCCAGTCGCCCAACAGCTCATTACGAGCAGTACTTC. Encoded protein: CASRPTAHYEQYF.

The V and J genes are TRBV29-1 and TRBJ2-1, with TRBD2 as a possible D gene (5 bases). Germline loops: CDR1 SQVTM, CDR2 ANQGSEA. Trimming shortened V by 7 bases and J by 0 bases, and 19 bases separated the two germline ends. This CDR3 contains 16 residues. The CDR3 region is CSAGGGVGGSYNEQFF. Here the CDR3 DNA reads TGCAGCGCCGGAGGTGGGGTCGGTGGCTCCTACAATGAGCAGTTCTTC.

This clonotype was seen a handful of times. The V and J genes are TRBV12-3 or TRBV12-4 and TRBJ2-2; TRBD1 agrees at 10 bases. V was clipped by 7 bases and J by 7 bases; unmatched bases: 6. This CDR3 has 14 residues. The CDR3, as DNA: TGTGCCAGCAATGGACAGGGGGTCATCGGGGAGCTGTTTTTT. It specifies CASNGQGVIGELFF.

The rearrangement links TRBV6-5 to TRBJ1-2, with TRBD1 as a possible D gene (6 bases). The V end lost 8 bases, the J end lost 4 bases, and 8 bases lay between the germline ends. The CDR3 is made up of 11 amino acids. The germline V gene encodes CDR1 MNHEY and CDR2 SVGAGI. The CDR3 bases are TGTGCCAGCGAGGGGGGCTATGGCTACACCTTC. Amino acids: CASEGGYGYTF.

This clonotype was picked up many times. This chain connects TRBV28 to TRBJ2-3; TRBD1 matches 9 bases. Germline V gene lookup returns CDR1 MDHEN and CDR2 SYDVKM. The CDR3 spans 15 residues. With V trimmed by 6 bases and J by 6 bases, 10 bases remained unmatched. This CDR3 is CASRFGTGWKDTQYF. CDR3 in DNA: TGTGCCAGCAGATTCGGGACAGGGTGGAAGGATACGCAGTATTTT.

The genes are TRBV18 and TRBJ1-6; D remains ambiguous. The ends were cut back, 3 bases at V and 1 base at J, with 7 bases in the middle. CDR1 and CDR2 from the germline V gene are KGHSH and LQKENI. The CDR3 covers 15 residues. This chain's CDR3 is CASSPEYSYNSPLHF. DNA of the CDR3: TGTGCCAGCTCACCGGAGTATTCCTATAATTCACCCCTCCACTTT.

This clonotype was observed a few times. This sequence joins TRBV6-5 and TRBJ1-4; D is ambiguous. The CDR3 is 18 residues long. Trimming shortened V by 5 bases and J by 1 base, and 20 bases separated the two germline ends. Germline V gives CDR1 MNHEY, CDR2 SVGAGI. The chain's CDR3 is CASSLARFNVETNEKLFF. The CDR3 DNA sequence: TGTGCCAGCAGTCTAGCGAGATTTAATGTGGAAACTAATGAAAAACTGTTTTTT.

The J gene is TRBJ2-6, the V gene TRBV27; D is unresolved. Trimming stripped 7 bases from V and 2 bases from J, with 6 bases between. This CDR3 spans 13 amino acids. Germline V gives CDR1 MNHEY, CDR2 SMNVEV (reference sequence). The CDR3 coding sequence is TGTGCCAGCACAGAAACTGGGGCCAACGTCCTGACTTTC. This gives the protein CASTETGANVLTF.

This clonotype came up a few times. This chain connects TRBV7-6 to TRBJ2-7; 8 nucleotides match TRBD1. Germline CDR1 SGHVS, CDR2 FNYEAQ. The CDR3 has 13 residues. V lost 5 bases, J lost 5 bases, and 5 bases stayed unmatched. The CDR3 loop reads CASSLDREHEQYF. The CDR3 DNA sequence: TGTGCCAGCAGCCTGGACAGGGAGCACGAGCAGTACTTC.

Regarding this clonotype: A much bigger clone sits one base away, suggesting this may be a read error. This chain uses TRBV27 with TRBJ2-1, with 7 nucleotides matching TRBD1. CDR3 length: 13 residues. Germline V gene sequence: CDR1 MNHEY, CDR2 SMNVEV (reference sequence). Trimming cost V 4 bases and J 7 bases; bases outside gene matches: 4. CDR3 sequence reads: CASSYDRVNEQFF. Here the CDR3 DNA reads TGTGCCAGCAGTTACGACAGGGTGAATGAGCAGTTCTTC.

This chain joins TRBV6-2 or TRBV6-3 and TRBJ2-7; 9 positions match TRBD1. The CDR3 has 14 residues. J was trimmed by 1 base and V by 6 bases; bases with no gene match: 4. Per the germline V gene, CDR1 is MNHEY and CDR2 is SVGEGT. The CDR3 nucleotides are TGTGCCAGCAGAAAGACAGGGGGGTCCTACGAGCAGTACGTC. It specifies CASRKTGGSYEQYV.

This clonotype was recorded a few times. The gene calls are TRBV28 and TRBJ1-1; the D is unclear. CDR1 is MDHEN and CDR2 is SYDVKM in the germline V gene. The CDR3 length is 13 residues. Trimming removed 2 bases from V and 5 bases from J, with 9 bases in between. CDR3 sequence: CASSLEFYTEAFF. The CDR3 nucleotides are TGTGCCAGCAGTTTAGAATTCTATACTGAAGCTTTCTTT.

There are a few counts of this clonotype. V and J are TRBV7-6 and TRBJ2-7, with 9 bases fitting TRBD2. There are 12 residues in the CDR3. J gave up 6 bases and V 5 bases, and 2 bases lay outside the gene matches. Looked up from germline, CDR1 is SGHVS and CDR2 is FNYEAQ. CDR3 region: CASSRGGAEQYV. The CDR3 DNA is TGTGCCAGCAGCCGCGGGGGGGCCGAGCAGTACGTC.

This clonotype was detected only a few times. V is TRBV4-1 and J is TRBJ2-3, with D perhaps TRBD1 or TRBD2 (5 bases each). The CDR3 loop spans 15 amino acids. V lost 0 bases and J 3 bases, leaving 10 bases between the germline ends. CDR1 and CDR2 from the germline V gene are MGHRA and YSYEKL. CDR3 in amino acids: CASSQDEGMTDTQYF. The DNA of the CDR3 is TGCGCCAGCAGCCAAGATGAGGGGATGACAGATACGCAGTATTTT.

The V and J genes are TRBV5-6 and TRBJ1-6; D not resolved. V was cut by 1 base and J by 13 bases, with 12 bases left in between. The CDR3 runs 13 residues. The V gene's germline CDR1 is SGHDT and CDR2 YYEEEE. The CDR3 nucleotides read TGTGCCAGCAGCTTGCCCCCTGAGGTTCCCCTCCACTTT. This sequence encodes CASSLPPEVPLHF.

The CDR3 sequence is CSVEEGLGYTF. The CDR3 DNA reads as TGCAGCGTTGAGGAGGGGCTGGGCTACACCTTC. The chain couples TRBV29-1 to TRBJ1-2; a weak D match, TRBD1 (5 bases). In germline, CDR1 is SQVTM, CDR2 ANQGSEA. The ends were cut back, 3 bases at V and 8 bases at J, with 10 bases in the middle. The CDR3 is made up of 11 amino acids.